Listed below are T cell receptor beta chains from one sample, sequenced in a study of blood T cell repertoires in COVID-19. Profiled with immunoSEQ multiplex PCR; TCRdb holds only in-frame clones, not every one. Among roughly 76,000 clones listed, approximately 88% were seen once. What was sequenced was peripheral blood. The receptors were sampled from a man under 40 with acute or convalescent COVID-19. Both conserved end residues are part of each CDR3. A D gene is named only where the DNA matches it firmly. Clone size is given for some rows only: seen once, a few or many times, or a class if the clone is expanded.

v_call: TRBV6-4; j_call: TRBJ2-7; clone_size: .; d_call: .; cdr3_aa: CASSGSQGVNWYEQYF; cdr3_nt: TGTGCCAGCAGTGGGTCACAGGGCGTTAATTGGTACGAGCAGTACTTC
v_call: TRBV27; j_call: TRBJ2-7; clone_size: .; d_call: .; cdr3_aa: CASSRGGYEQYF; cdr3_nt: TGTGCCAGCAGTCGCGGTGGCTACGAGCAGTACTTC
v_call: TRBV11-2; j_call: TRBJ1-6; clone_size: .; d_call: .; cdr3_aa: CASSSNTGSPNSPLHF; cdr3_nt: TGTGCCAGCAGCTCGAATACAGGTTCTCCTAATTCACCCCTCCACTTT
v_call: TRBV30; j_call: TRBJ2-7; clone_size: .; d_call: TRBD2; cdr3_aa: CAWSLPSGSNPTYEQYF; cdr3_nt: TGTGCCTGGAGTCTCCCTAGCGGGAGTAATCCTACCTACGAGCAGTACTTC
v_call: TRBV2; j_call: TRBJ1-2; clone_size: few; d_call: .; cdr3_aa: CASSARQDRRHYGYTF; cdr3_nt: TGTGCCAGCAGTGCCCGACAAGACAGGCGTCACTATGGCTACACCTTC
v_call: TRBV10-1; j_call: TRBJ1-6; clone_size: .; d_call: .; cdr3_aa: CASSESSWNSPLHF; cdr3_nt: TGCGCCAGCAGTGAGTCGAGTTGGAATTCACCCCTCCACTTT
v_call: TRBV19; j_call: TRBJ1-1; clone_size: once; d_call: TRBD1; cdr3_aa: CASSSGQGPRAEAFF; cdr3_nt: TGTGCCAGTAGTTCTGGACAGGGACCTCGTGCTGAAGCTTTCTTT
v_call: TRBV28; j_call: TRBJ1-6; clone_size: .; d_call: TRBD1; cdr3_aa: CASRLGQGARPLHF; cdr3_nt: TGTGCCAGCAGACTCGGACAGGGGGCTAGACCCCTCCACTTT
v_call: TRBV7-2; j_call: TRBJ2-5; clone_size: .; d_call: .; cdr3_aa: CASSLGVYQETQYF; cdr3_nt: TGTGCCAGCAGCTTAGGCGTCTACCAAGAGACCCAGTACTTC
v_call: TRBV6-1; j_call: TRBJ1-2; clone_size: .; d_call: .; cdr3_aa: CASSESDDRPGYTF; cdr3_nt: TGTGCCAGCAGTGAATCCGATGACAGACCAGGCTACACCTTC
v_call: TRBV11-3; j_call: TRBJ2-5; clone_size: .; d_call: .; cdr3_aa: CASSSGRGVQETQYF; cdr3_nt: TGTGCCAGCAGCTCGGGGAGGGGGGTCCAAGAGACCCAGTACTTC
v_call: TRBV7-2; j_call: TRBJ2-5; clone_size: .; d_call: TRBD1; cdr3_aa: CASSLEQGSVQTQYF; cdr3_nt: TGTGCCAGCAGCTTAGAACAGGGGAGTGTACAGACCCAGTACTTC
v_call: TRBV6-6; j_call: TRBJ2-1; clone_size: .; d_call: TRBD2; cdr3_aa: CASSYSKAGVNEQFF; cdr3_nt: TGTGCCAGCAGTTACTCGAAAGCGGGAGTAAATGAGCAGTTCTTC
v_call: TRBV4-2; j_call: TRBJ2-5; clone_size: .; d_call: TRBD2; cdr3_aa: CASSHGLAGGPQTQYF; cdr3_nt: TGTGCCAGCAGTCATGGGCTAGCGGGAGGGCCTCAGACCCAGTACTTC
v_call: TRBV2; j_call: TRBJ2-6; clone_size: few; d_call: TRBD2; cdr3_aa: CASSEAAAGAHSGANVLTF; cdr3_nt: TGTGCCAGCAGTGAAGCGGCCGCGGGAGCGCACTCTGGGGCCAACGTCCTGACTTTC
v_call: TRBV27; j_call: TRBJ2-3; clone_size: .; d_call: TRBD2; cdr3_aa: CASRYLSGSADTQYF; cdr3_nt: TGTGCCAGCAGATACCTTAGCGGGAGCGCAGATACGCAGTATTTT
v_call: TRBV28; j_call: TRBJ1-3; clone_size: .; d_call: .; cdr3_aa: CASSLPRQSSSGNTIYF; cdr3_nt: TGTGCCAGCAGTTTACCACGACAGTCTAGCTCTGGAAACACCATATATTTT
v_call: TRBV5-1; j_call: TRBJ1-2; clone_size: .; d_call: TRBD1; cdr3_aa: CASSYQQGANYGYTF; cdr3_nt: TGCGCCAGCAGCTACCAACAGGGGGCGAACTATGGCTACACCTTC
v_call: TRBV2; j_call: TRBJ2-7; clone_size: .; d_call: TRBD2; cdr3_aa: CASSEDSSLAGVAYEQYF; cdr3_nt: TGTGCCAGCAGTGAAGATAGTTCCCTGGCGGGAGTAGCCTACGAGCAGTACTTC
v_call: TRBV27; j_call: TRBJ1-1; clone_size: .; d_call: TRBD1; cdr3_aa: CASSKQGVGDTEAFF; cdr3_nt: TGTGCCAGCAGTAAACAGGGGGTAGGGGACACTGAAGCTTTCTTT
v_call: TRBV2; j_call: TRBJ1-3; clone_size: .; d_call: .; cdr3_aa: CASRQGTGNTIYF; cdr3_nt: TGTGCCAGCAGACAGGGCACTGGAAACACCATATATTTT